Detailed here is one T cell receptor beta chain. CD8+ and CD4+ T cells circulating in blood were sequenced for TCR beta. This entry comes from a study of CD8 T cells in Susac syndrome. The ends lost 3 bases at V and 2 bases at J; junction bases unmatched: 9. The CDR3 contains 15 residues. Germline assignment: CDR1 DFQATT and CDR2 SNEGSKA (reference sequence). Reverse transcription used about 0.45 to 1 ug RNA and random hexamers. TCRdb redid the calling of the immunoSEQ multiplex PCR reads with MiXCR, one entry per CDR3 protein. Among 190,000 or so distinct CDR3 sequences listed, around 96% were seen once.

This TCR was sampled from a human donor with multiple sclerosis. V is TRBV20-1 and J is TRBJ2-7, with 8 bases matching TRBD2. Sequenced material: CD4+ T cells from PBMCs. The CDR3 loop is CSARGQAGVPYEQYF. The DNA of the CDR3 is TGCAGTGCTAGGGGGCAAGCGGGGGTTCCCTACGAGCAGTACTTC.